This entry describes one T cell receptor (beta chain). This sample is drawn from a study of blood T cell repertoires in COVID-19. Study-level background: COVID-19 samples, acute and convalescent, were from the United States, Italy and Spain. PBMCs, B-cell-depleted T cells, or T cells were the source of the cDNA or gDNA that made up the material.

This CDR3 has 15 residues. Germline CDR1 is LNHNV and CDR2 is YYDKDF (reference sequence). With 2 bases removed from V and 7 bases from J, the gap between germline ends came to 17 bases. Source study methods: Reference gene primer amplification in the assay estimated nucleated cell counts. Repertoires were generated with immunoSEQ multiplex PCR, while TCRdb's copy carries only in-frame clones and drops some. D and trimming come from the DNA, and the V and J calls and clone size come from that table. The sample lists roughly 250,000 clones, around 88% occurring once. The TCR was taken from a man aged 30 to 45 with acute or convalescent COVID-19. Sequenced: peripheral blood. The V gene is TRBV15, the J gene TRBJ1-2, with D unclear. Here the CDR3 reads CATSRTLTSGLGYTF. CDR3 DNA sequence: TGTGCCACCAGCAGAACCCTTACGTCAGGACTTGGCTACACCTTC. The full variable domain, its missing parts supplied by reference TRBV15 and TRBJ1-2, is DAMVIQNPRYQVTQFGKPVTLSCSQTLNHNVMYWYQQKSSQAPKLLFHYYDKDFNNEADTPDNFQSRRPNTSFCFLDIRSPGLGDTAMYLCATSRTLTSGLGYTFGSGTRLTVV.